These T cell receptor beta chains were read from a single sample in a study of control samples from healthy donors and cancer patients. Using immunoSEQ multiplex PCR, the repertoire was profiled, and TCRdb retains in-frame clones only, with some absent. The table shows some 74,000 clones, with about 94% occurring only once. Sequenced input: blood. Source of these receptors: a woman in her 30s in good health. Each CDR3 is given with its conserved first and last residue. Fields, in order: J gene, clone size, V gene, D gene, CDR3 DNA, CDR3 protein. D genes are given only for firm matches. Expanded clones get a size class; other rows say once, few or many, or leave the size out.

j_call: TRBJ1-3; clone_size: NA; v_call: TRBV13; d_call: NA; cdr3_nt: TGTGCCAGCAGCAACAGGTTCTCTGGAAACACCATATATTTT; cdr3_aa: CASSNRFSGNTIYF
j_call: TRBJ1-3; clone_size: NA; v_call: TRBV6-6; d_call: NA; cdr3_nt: TGTGCCAGCAGTTACGACCCAGGAAACACCATATATTTT; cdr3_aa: CASSYDPGNTIYF
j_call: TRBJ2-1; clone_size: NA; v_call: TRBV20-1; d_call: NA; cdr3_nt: TGCAGTGCTAGTGCCAAGATTGAGCAGTTCTTC; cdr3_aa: CSASAKIEQFF
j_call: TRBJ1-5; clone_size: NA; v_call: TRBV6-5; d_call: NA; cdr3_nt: TGTGCCAGCAGCCACCATCAGCCCCAGCATTTT; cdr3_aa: CASSHHQPQHF
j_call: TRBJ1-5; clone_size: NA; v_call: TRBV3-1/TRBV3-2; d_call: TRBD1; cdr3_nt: TGTGCCAGCAGCCTCTCCGGGACAGGACTTCATTTT; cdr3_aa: CASSLSGTGLHF
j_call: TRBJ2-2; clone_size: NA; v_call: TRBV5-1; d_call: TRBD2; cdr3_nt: TGCGCCAGCAGTCAAAGCGGGGGGGCCACCGGGGAGCTGTTTTTT; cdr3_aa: CASSQSGGATGELFF
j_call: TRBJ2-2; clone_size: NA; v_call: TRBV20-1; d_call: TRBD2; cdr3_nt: TGCAGTGCTAGTGCGGGACTAGCGGGGCCGGTGACCGGGGAGCTGTTTTTT; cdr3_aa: CSASAGLAGPVTGELFF
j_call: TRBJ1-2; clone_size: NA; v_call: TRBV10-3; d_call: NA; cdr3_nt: TGTGCCATCAGTGAGATTGGTGGCTACACCTTC; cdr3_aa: CAISEIGGYTF
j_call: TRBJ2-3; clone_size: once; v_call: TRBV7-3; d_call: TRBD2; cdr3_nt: TGTGCCAGCAGCTCCGCAGGACTAGCGGGGGGGGCAGATACGCAGTATTTT; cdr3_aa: CASSSAGLAGGADTQYF
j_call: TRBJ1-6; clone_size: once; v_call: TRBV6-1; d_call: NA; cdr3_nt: TGTGCCAGCAGTGAGGGGGCCGCAACTTCACCCCTCCACTTT; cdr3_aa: CASSEGAATSPLHF
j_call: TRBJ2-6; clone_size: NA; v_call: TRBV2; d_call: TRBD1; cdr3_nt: TGTGCCAGCAGAACGGGACAGAGCTCTGGGGCCAACGTCCTGACTTTC; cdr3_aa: CASRTGQSSGANVLTF
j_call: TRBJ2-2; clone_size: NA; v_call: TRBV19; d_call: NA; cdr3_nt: TGTGCCAGTAGAGGCTTAGGACAGAACACCGGGGAGCTGTTTTTT; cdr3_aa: CASRGLGQNTGELFF
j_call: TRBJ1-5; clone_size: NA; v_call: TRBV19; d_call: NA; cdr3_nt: TGTGCCAGTACCAATGGGGGGAATCAGCCCCAGCATTTT; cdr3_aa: CASTNGGNQPQHF
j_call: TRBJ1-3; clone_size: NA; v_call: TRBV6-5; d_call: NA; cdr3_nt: TGTGCCAGCGGAGGGGCCGGAAACACCATATATTTT; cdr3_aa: CASGGAGNTIYF
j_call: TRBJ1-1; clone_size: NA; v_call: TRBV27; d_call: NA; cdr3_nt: TGTGCCAGCAGTTTAGGGCCAAACTTGAACACTGAAGCTTTCTTT; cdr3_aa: CASSLGPNLNTEAFF
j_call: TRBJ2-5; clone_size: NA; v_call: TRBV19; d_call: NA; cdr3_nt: TGTGCCAGTAGTACTCGGACAGAAGAGACCCAGTACTTC; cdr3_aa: CASSTRTEETQYF
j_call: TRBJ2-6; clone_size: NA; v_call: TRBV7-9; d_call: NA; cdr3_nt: TGTGCCAGCAGCTTAGTGGGGGTCGGGGCCAACGTCCTGACTTTC; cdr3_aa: CASSLVGVGANVLTF
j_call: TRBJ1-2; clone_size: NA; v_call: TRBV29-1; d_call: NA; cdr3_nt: TGCAGCGCAACCTACAGGGACTTCTATGGCTACACCTTC; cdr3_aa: CSATYRDFYGYTF
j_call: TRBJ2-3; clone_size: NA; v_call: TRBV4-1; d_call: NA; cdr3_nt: TGCGCCAGCAGCCAACTTTCGGGACGTAGTAACACAGATACGCAGTATTTT; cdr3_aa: CASSQLSGRSNTDTQYF
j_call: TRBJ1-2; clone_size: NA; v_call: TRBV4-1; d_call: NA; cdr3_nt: TGCGCCAGCAGCCAAGATACTGTCAACTATGGCTACACCTTC; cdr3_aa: CASSQDTVNYGYTF
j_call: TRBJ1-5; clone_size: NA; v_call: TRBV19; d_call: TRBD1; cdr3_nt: TGTGCCAGTAGTTCACAGACAGGGTATCAGCCCCAGCATTTT; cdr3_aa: CASSSQTGYQPQHF
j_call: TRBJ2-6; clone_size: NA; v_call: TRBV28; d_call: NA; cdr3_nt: TGTGCCAGCAGTACCTCAGGGTCTGGGGCCAACGTCCTGACTTTC; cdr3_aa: CASSTSGSGANVLTF
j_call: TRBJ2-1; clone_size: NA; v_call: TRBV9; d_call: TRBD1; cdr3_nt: TGTGCCAGCAGCCCATCGGGACAGGGGGCTTATGAGCAGTTCTTC; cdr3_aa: CASSPSGQGAYEQFF
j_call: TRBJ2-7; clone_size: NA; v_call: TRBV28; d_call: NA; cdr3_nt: TGTGCCAGCAGCCAAACAGGCTACGAGCAGTACTTC; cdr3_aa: CASSQTGYEQYF
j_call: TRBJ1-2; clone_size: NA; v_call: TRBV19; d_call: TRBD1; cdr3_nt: TGTGCCAGTAACTCTCCACAGGGGGCAAACTATGGCTACACCTTC; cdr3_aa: CASNSPQGANYGYTF
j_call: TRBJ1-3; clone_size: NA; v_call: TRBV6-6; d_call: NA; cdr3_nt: TGTGCCAGCAGTTACGAGGCGTACTCTGGAAACACCATATATTTT; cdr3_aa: CASSYEAYSGNTIYF
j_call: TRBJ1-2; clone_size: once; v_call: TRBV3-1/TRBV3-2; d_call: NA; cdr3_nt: TGTGCCAGCAGCCAAGGTGGGGGTCGTGGCGTTCGCTACACCTTC; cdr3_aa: CASSQGGGRGVRYTF
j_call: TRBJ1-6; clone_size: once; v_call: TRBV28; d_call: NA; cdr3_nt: TGTGCCAGCAGTTCCTTTGGGGCAGGGATAACCTATAATTCACCCCTCCACTTT; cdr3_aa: CASSSFGAGITYNSPLHF
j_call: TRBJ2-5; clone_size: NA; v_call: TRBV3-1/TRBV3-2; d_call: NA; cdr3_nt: TGTGCCAGCAGCCAAGCCACTGGGGGCGGCTTGGAGACCCAGTACTTC; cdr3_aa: CASSQATGGGLETQYF
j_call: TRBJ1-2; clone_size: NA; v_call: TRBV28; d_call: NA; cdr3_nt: TGTGCCAGCAGTTTCGGGGGAGGCACAGTGAGTGGTGGCTACACCTTC; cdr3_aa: CASSFGGGTVSGGYTF
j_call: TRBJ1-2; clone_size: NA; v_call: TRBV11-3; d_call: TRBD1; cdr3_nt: TGTGCCAGCAGCTCCGATGACAGGGGGTATGGCTACACCTTC; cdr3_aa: CASSSDDRGYGYTF
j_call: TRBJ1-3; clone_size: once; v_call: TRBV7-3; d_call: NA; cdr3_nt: TGTGCCAGCAGCCAATGGGGGGGCTTAGGAAACACCATATATTTT; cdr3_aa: CASSQWGGLGNTIYF
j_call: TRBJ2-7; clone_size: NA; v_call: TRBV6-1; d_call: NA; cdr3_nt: TGTGCCAGCAGTGTTCTAGGCTTCCAGGTCGAGTACGAGCAGTACTTC; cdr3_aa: CASSVLGFQVEYEQYF
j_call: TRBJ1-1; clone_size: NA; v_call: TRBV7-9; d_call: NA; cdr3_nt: TGTGCCAGCAGCTTAGTAACGGCAGGGAACACTGAAGCTTTCTTT; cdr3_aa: CASSLVTAGNTEAFF
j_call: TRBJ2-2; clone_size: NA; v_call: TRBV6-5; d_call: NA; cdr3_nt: TGTGCCAGCAGGTCCCCTACTAGTAACACCGGGGAGCTGTTTTTT; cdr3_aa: CASRSPTSNTGELFF
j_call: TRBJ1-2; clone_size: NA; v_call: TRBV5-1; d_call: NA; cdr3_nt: TGCGCCAGCAGCTTGGACAGGTTCTATGGCTACACCTTC; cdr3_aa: CASSLDRFYGYTF
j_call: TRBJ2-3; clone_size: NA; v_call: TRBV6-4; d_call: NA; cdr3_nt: TGTGCCAGCAGTGAGGCCCCGGCCCTGAGCACAGATACGCAGTATTTT; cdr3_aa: CASSEAPALSTDTQYF
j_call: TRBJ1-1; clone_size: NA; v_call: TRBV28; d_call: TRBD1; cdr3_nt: TGTGCCAGCACCCCACTTTCGGGACAGGGAGGGACTGAAGCTTTCTTT; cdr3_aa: CASTPLSGQGGTEAFF
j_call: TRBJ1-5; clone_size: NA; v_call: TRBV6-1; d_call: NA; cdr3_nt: TGTGCCAGCAGTGAAGGGAATCAGCCCCAGCATTTT; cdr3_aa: CASSEGNQPQHF
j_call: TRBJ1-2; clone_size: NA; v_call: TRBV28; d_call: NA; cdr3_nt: TGTGCCAGCAGTTCAGTTCCGGGACCGTGGATCTGGGGCTACACCTTC; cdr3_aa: CASSSVPGPWIWGYTF
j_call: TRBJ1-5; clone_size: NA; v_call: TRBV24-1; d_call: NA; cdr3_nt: TGTGCCACCAGTGTGAGGGGCACGCAGCCCCAGCATTTT; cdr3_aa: CATSVRGTQPQHF
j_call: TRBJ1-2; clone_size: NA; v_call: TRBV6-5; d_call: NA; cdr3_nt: TGTGCCACCAAACAGGGATCAGAACTCTATGGCTACACCTTC; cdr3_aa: CATKQGSELYGYTF
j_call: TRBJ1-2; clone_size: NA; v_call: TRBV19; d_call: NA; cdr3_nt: TGTGCCAGTAGTATATGGAACTATGGCTACACCTTC; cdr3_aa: CASSIWNYGYTF
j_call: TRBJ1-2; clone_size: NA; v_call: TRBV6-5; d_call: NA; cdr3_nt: TGTGCCAGCAGTCCCTCCGGTTACGGCTACACCTTC; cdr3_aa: CASSPSGYGYTF
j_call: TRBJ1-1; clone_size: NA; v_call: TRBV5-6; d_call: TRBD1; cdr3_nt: TGTGCCAGCAGCGCCGGACAGGGGATCGAAGCTTTCTTT; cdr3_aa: CASSAGQGIEAFF
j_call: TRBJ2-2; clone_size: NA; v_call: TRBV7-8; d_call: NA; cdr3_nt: TGTGCCAGCAGCTTAAAACACCCGGGGGGCCGTGGCACCGGGGAGCTGTTTTTT; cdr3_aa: CASSLKHPGGRGTGELFF